The present T cell receptor beta chain was sequenced within a study of T-cell memory formation after mild COVID-19. General study findings and limits: Contracting CD8+ clones were enriched in EMRA, CD4+ mainly in CM and EM. Detection of some responders pre-infection suggested pre-existing cross-reactive memory T cells participated.

As to this clonotype: What it binds is not known.

Barcoded TCR alpha and TCR beta cDNA libraries with UMIs came from 5'RACE using constant-segment primers. TCRdb re-derived calls from the 5' RACE reads in MiXCR, one entry per CDR3 protein. This sample carries 35,000 to 40,000 distinct CDR3 sequences, about 6.7% of them seen once, and the ten largest clones take 0.8% to 1%. CDR3 length equals 16 residues. With 1 base removed from V and 0 bases from J, the gap between germline ends came to 8 bases. The germline gives CDR1 SGHNT, CDR2 YYREEE (reference sequence). The V call is TRBV5-4, the J call TRBJ2-6, with a tentative D call TRBD2 (5 bases). This TCR was recovered from an adult who had mild COVID-19 (a few samples of this study predate the infection). Cell type and time point are not known. Sequenced: PBMCs or a T cell subset sorted from them (not recorded which). CDR3 in DNA: TGTGCCAGCAGCTTGCCTCGGGGCTCTGGGGCCAACGTCCTGACTTTC. It encodes CASSLPRGSGANVLTF.